What follows is one T cell receptor (beta chain) and its context. Original analysis: Nucleated cell counts were estimated from reference gene primer amplification. Assay: immunoSEQ multiplex PCR; the TCRdb copy retains only in-frame clones and omits some. V and J calls and clone size are copied from that table; D and trimming were computed from the DNA. The sample lists roughly 230,000 clones, roughly 89% seen once, with approximately 4.3% in the top ten. This sample is drawn from a study of blood T cell repertoires in COVID-19. Study information: Some COVID-19 samples were acute and others convalescent; all came from the United States, Italy and Spain.

In germline, CDR1 is KGHSH, CDR2 LQKENI. The V end lost 3 bases, the J end lost 2 bases, and 7 bases lay between the germline ends. This CDR3 contains 13 residues. Enrollees, roughly 18 to 89 years old, lived in about two dozen US areas. The receptor comes from a woman in her 30s with acute COVID-19. Sequencing was carried out using PBMCs or T cells enriched from blood (not recorded which). The chain combines TRBV18 with TRBJ1-1; D not certain. The CDR3 reads CASSPELNTEAFF. CDR3 sequence (DNA): TGTGCCAGCTCACCGGAACTAAACACTGAAGCTTTCTTT.